This T cell receptor beta chain was recovered during a study of naive and memory T cell subsets. Overall study findings and caveats: Possibly reflecting memory cells re-expressing CD45RA, a few larger clonotypes occurred in naive repertoires, especially CD8.

Alpha and beta libraries were amplified separately from the second PCR onward. CMV status came from CD4+ IFNgamma after overnight CMV lysate stimulation. Two oligonucleotides, mixed equimolar, formed the beta constant-region primer covering TRBC1 and TRBC2. Nested alpha and beta constant-region primers with the SP2 primer drove four PCR rounds on ligated cDNA. TCRdb processed the UMI-ligation and nested PCR reads anew with MiXCR; each CDR3 protein has one entry. The profile covers roughly 100,000 distinct CDR3 sequences, with around 11% appearing a single time and just over 0.13% taken by the ten largest. The trim removed 2 bases at V and 0 bases at J, leaving 25 bases unmatched. Germline V gives CDR1 MNHNY, CDR2 SVGAGI (reference sequence). The CDR3 runs 24 residues. On this clonotype itself: Antigen specificity is unknown.

The TCR originated in a human donor in good health. What was sequenced was naive CD4+ T cells from blood. The J gene is TRBJ1-6, the V gene TRBV6-6; 7 bases map to TRBD1. The DNA of the CDR3 is TGTGCCAGCAGTTACCCAAAACGTTACGAGGGACAGCCGACCCCGCTCTCCTATAATTCACCCCTCCACTTT. Encoded protein: CASSYPKRYEGQPTPLSYNSPLHF.